This T cell receptor beta chain was identified during a study of T-cell reconstitution after alpha-beta-depleted transplantation in children. This clonotype was detected ten times or more. TCRbeta library preparation incorporated unique molecular identifiers. TCRdb re-called the PCR reads with MiXCR, one entry per CDR3 protein. The data contain around 300,000 distinct CDR3 sequences, more than 9% of them singletons. Per the germline V gene, CDR1 is DFQATT and CDR2 is SNEGSKA (reference sequence). CDR3 length: 13 amino acids. The V and J ends lost 3 bases and 4 bases respectively, with 9 bases between them.

J is TRBJ2-2 and V is TRBV20-1; no firm D call. The clonotype originates from a male patient between 2 and 15 years old who had a stem cell transplant for chronic granulomatous disease, so the T cells may come from the graft donor. Here the sequenced sample was peripheral blood, taken 180 days after TCRalphabeta/CD19-depleted stem cell transplant. The CDR3 reads CSASGRGTGELFF. DNA of the CDR3: TGCAGTGCTAGTGGGCGTGGCACCGGGGAGCTGTTTTTT.